This TCR beta chain was obtained from a study of cytomegalovirus exposure and HLA in healthy donors. PCR primers comprised 60 Vbeta and 13 Jbeta primers. Assay used: immunoSEQ multiplex PCR; TCRdb lists only in-frame clones, some missing. Seen here are approximately 84,000 clones, 65% to 75% observed once, and the top ten hold roughly 9.1%. The CDR3 contains 14 residues. V gave up 4 bases and J gave up 0 bases; unmatched junction bases: 3. Germline V gene sequence: CDR1 SEHNR, CDR2 FQNEAQ (reference sequence). The genes are TRBV7-9 and TRBJ2-7, with 7 bases lining up with TRBD2. Specimen: PBMCs. The receptor's source is a middle-aged man in good health and CMV-seropositive. The CDR3 nucleotides read TGTGCCAGCAGCTCGTGGGGGGGCTCCTACGAGCAGTACTTC. Its translation: CASSSWGGSYEQYF.